The rows below give T cell receptor beta chains drawn from one sample of a study of shared clonotypes between healthy human individuals. The protocol was immunoSEQ multiplex PCR, while the TCRdb copy is restricted to in-frame clones and leaves out a portion. This sample has about 490,000 clones, with around 80% found just once. Sample: PBMCs. The receptors derive from a woman aged 40 to 55 in good health. Some clones in this sample may be carry-over from other donors' samples. CDR3s include the opening cysteine and the closing phenylalanine or tryptophan. The order of the fields is clone size, D gene, J gene, V gene, CDR3 DNA, CDR3 protein. D genes are given only for firm matches. Size values are once, few and many counts, or a class for expanded clones, and some rows have none.

few,TRBD1,TRBJ1-5,TRBV30,TGTGCCTGGAGTCGACAGGGCGCTCAGCCCCAGCATTTT,CAWSRQGAQPQHF
-,TRBD1,TRBJ2-7,TRBV7-3,TGTGCCAGCAGCTTGGGCGACAGGGCCCCTCCCTACGAGCAGTACTTC,CASSLGDRAPPYEQYF
-,TRBD1,TRBJ2-7,TRBV4-2,TGTGCCAGCAGCCAGACAGGGGACGAGCAGTACTTC,CASSQTGDEQYF
-,TRBD2,TRBJ2-1,TRBV11-3,TGTGCCAGCAGCTTGGGCGGGAGGATTAATGAGCAGTTCTTC,CASSLGGRINEQFF
-,-,TRBJ1-3,TRBV7-2,TGTGCCAGCAGCTCCGGACTCTCTGGAAACACCATATATTTT,CASSSGLSGNTIYF
many,-,TRBJ1-5,TRBV28,TGTGCCAGCAGTCTTCTTAATCAGCCCCAGCATTTT,CASSLLNQPQHF
-,TRBD2,TRBJ2-7,TRBV5-1,TGCGCCAGCAGCTTGGCCGTGACTAGCGGGGGGGCCTACGAGCAGTACTTC,CASSLAVTSGGAYEQYF
-,TRBD1,TRBJ1-1,TRBV7-2,TGTGCCAGCAGCAGGACCACAGGGGAGACTGAAGCTTTCTTT,CASSRTTGETEAFF
-,-,TRBJ1-5,TRBV30,TGTGCCTGGGAACAGGGTGGGGATCAGCCCCAGCATTTT,CAWEQGGDQPQHF
-,-,TRBJ1-2,TRBV5-6,TGTGCCAGCAGTTTTTCCTCGGCTAACTATGGCTACACCTTC,CASSFSSANYGYTF
-,TRBD1,TRBJ2-3,TRBV10-3,TGTGCCATCAGGAGACAGGGACGCACAGATACGCAGTATTTT,CAIRRQGRTDTQYF
-,TRBD2,TRBJ2-3,TRBV27,TGTGCCAGCAGTTTACCTAGCGGGACCCCAGATACGCAGTATTTT,CASSLPSGTPDTQYF
-,TRBD2,TRBJ2-3,TRBV7-7,TGTGCCAGCAGCTTAGTCGGCACACCGGGACTAGCGGGATGCCCTGGCACAGATACGCAGTATTTT,CASSLVGTPGLAGCPGTDTQYF
-,-,TRBJ1-1,TRBV28,TGTGCCAGCACGTCACAGGCCAACACTGAAGCTTTCTTT,CASTSQANTEAFF
-,-,TRBJ1-1,TRBV6-5,TGTGCCAGCAGTTACGGCGGGGAAGCTTTCTTT,CASSYGGEAFF
-,-,TRBJ1-2,TRBV14,TGTGCCAGCAGCCAACAGAACTATGGCTACACCTTC,CASSQQNYGYTF
-,-,TRBJ2-3,TRBV5-1,TGCGCCAGCAGCTTGGAAGGTAGCACAGATACGCAGTATTTT,CASSLEGSTDTQYF
many,-,TRBJ2-7,TRBV30,TGTGCCTTAGCCTTGGACCAGATAGTGGCCTACGAGCAGTACTTC,CALALDQIVAYEQYF
-,TRBD1,TRBJ1-4,TRBV4-2,TGTGCCAGCAGCCAAGATTCGGGACAGGGTAGCGAAAAACTGTTTTTT,CASSQDSGQGSEKLFF
-,TRBD2,TRBJ2-5,TRBV29-1,TGCAGCGTTGAGACTAGCGGGTGGGAGACCCAGTACTTC,CSVETSGWETQYF
-,TRBD1,TRBJ1-1,TRBV19,TGTGCCACCCGAACCACAGGGGGCGGAGCTGAAGCTTTCTTT,CATRTTGGGAEAFF
-,TRBD1,TRBJ2-5,TRBV2,TGTGCCAGCAGTTCTGACAGGGACCAAGAGACCCAGTACTTC,CASSSDRDQETQYF
few,TRBD2,TRBJ2-7,TRBV7-2,TGTGCCAGCAGCTTAAGAGGGACTACCTACGAGCAGTACTTC,CASSLRGTTYEQYF
-,TRBD2,TRBJ2-1,TRBV7-9,TGTGCCAGCAGCGCCGAGACTAGCGCCGGCCACAATGAGCAGTTCTTC,CASSAETSAGHNEQFF
-,TRBD1,TRBJ2-1,TRBV27,TGTGCCAGCAGTCCAACCCTCTTCGCGGCCAAGGGGGCTGAGCAGTTCTTC,CASSPTLFAAKGAEQFF
few,-,TRBJ1-1,TRBV28,TGTGCCAGCATACGGTCGGGGGCCACTGAAGCTTTCTTT,CASIRSGATEAFF
-,TRBD2,TRBJ2-3,TRBV4-1,TGCGCCAGCAGCTACACGCTAGCGGGAGGGCCTGGCGATACGCAGTATTTT,CASSYTLAGGPGDTQYF
-,-,TRBJ2-1,TRBV29-1,TGCAGCGTCGGGGGTCCAGGGGCGAATGAGCAGTTCTTC,CSVGGPGANEQFF
once,TRBD2,TRBJ2-2,TRBV10-3,TGTGCCATCAGTGAGGGCCGGGAGGGCACCGGGGAGCTGTTTTTT,CAISEGREGTGELFF
-,-,TRBJ2-7,TRBV28,TGTGCCAGCAGCCTTACCCCGTCCTCCTACGAGCAGTACTTC,CASSLTPSSYEQYF
-,-,TRBJ1-5,TRBV28,TGTGCCAGCAGTTTGGGGGGCTGGGGAAATCAGCCCCAGCATTTT,CASSLGGWGNQPQHF
few,-,TRBJ2-2,TRBV28,TGTGCCAGCAGTTTCGGGGGATCCAATGCCCCCGGGGAGCTGTTTTTT,CASSFGGSNAPGELFF
-,-,TRBJ2-1,TRBV9,TGTGCCAGCAGCGTAGAGGACAGCATATCCTACAATGAGCAGTTCTTC,CASSVEDSISYNEQFF
-,TRBD2,TRBJ2-7,TRBV9,TGTGCCAGCAGCCCAAGACTAGCGGGATCCTACGAGCAGTACTTC,CASSPRLAGSYEQYF
-,-,TRBJ1-4,TRBV28,TGTGCCAGCAGTTTAGTCGGGGGGGCTAATGAAAAACTGTTTTTT,CASSLVGGANEKLFF
-,TRBD1,TRBJ2-1,TRBV7-2,TGTGCCAGCAGCGCACAGACAGGGGGCCTCAATGAGCAGTTCTTC,CASSAQTGGLNEQFF
-,TRBD2,TRBJ2-1,TRBV28,TGTGCCAGCAGTGTCAGGGGGGGTAGCGGGAGGCAGTTCTTC,CASSVRGGSGRQFF
-,TRBD1,TRBJ1-2,TRBV7-9,TGTGCCACCCCCAACGGACAGGGGGCAACTGGCTACACCTTC,CATPNGQGATGYTF
few,-,TRBJ2-6,TRBV6-4,TGTGCCAGCAGCCTCGAAGGGGGCTCTGGGGCCAACGTCCTGACTTTC,CASSLEGGSGANVLTF
-,TRBD1,TRBJ2-1,TRBV7-9,TGTGCCAGCAGCCCCGGACAGGGCAATACGATCTTC,CASSPGQGNTIF
-,TRBD2,TRBJ2-1,TRBV18,TGTGCCAGCTCACCACCAGCGGGAGATTACTACAATGAGCAGTTCTTC,CASSPPAGDYYNEQFF
once,-,TRBJ2-3,TRBV4-1,TGCGCCAGCAGCCAAGAATCTGCGGCTGATACGCAGTATTTT,CASSQESAADTQYF